This TCR beta chain was found in a study of blood T cell repertoires in COVID-19. Study-wide context: The cDNA or gDNA used as material had been derived from T cells, B-cell-depleted T cells, or PBMCs.

The CDR3 covers 13 residues. Trimming pared 5 bases from V and 3 bases from J, leaving 11 bases between. Germline V CDR1 and CDR2: SNHLY, FYNNEI. The data were produced by immunoSEQ multiplex PCR, yet TCRdb's version contains in-frame clones alone and is incomplete. The sample includes about 100,000 clones, 84% of them seen just once. Sample: peripheral blood. The chain joins TRBV2 to TRBJ2-7; D perhaps matches TRBD2 (6 bases). The receptor was derived from a human donor in a cohort sampled during active COVID-19. This chain's CDR3 is CASSFGRDYEQYV. CDR3 in DNA: TGTGCCAGCAGTTTTGGGCGGGACTACGAGCAGTACGTC.